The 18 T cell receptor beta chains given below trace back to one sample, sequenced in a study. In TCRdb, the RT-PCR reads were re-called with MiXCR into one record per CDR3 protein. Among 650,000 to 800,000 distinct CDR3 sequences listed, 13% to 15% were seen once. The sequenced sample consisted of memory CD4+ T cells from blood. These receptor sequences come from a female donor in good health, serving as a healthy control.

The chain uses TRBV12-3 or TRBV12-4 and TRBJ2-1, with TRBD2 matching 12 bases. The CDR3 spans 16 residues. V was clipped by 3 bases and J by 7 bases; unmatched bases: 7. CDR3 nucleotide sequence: TGTGCCAGCAGTTTTTATACTAGCGGGGGGACAAATGAGCAGTTCTTC. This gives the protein CASSFYTSGGTNEQFF.

CDR3 bases: TGTGCCAGCAGTGTAAACAGTCTTCTTACCTACGAGCAGTACTTC. Its protein product is CASSVNSLLTYEQYF. The gene calls are TRBV6-1 and TRBJ2-7, with D uncertain. V lost 4 bases to trimming and J lost 2 bases, with 15 bases between them. CDR1 and CDR2 (germline): MNHNS, SASEGT. This CDR3 is 15 amino acids long.

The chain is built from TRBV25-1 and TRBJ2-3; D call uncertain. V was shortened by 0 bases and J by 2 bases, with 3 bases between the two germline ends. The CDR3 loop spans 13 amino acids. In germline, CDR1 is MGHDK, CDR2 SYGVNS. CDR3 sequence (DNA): TGTGCCAGCAGTGAATACTACACAGATACGCAGTATTTT. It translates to CASSEYYTDTQYF.

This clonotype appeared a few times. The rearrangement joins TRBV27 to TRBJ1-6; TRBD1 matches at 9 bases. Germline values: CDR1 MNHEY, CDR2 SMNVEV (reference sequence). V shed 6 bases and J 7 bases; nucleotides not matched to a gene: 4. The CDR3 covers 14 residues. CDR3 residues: CASREDRGNSPLHF. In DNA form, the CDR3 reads TGTGCCAGCAGGGAGGACAGGGGCAATTCACCCCTCCACTTT.

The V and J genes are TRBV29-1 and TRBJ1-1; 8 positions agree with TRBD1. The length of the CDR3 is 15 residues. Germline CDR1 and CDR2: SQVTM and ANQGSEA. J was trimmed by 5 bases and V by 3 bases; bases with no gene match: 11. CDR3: CSVDQDRALITEAFF. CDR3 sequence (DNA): TGCAGCGTTGATCAGGACAGGGCGTTAATAACTGAAGCTTTCTTT.

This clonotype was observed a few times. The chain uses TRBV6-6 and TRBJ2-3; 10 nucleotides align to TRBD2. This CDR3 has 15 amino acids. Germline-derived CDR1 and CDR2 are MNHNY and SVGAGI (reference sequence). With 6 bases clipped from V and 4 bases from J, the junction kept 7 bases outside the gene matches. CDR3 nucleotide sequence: TGTGCCAGCAGCTTCACTAGCGGGACCGCAGATACGCAGTATTTT. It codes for CASSFTSGTADTQYF.

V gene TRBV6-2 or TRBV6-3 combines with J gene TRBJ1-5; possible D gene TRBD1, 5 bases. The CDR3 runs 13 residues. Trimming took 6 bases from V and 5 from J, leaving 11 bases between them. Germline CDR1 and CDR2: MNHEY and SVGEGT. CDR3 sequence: CASRWTGDQPQHF. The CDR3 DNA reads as TGTGCCAGCAGGTGGACGGGGGATCAGCCCCAGCATTTT.

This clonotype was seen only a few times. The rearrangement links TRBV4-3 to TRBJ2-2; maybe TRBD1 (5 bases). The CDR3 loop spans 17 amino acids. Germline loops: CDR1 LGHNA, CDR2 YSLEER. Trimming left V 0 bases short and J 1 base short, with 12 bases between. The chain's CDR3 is CASSQEGARQNTGELFF. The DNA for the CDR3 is TGCGCCAGCAGCCAAGAAGGGGCCAGGCAGAACACCGGGGAGCTGTTTTTT.

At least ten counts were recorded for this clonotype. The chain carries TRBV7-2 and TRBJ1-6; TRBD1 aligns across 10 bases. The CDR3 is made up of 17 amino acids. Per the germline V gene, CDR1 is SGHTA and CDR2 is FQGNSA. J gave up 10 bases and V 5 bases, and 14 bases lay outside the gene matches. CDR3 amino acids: CASSIPSGTGVGSPLHF. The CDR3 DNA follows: TGTGCCAGCAGCATACCCTCCGGGACAGGGGTTGGATCACCCCTCCACTTT.

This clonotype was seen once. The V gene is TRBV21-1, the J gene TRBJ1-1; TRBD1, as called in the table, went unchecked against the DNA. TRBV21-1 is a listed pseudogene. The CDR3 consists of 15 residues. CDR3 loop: CASTLPDRENTEAFF. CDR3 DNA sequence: TGTGCCAGCACCCTCCCAGACAGGGAGAACACTGAAGCTTTCTTT.

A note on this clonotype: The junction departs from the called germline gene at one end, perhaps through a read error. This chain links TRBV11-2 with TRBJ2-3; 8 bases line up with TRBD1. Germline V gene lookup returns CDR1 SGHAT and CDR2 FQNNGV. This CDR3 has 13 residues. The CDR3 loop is CASRPTTGTGGDF. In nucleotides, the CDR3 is TGTGCCAGCAGGCCGACCACCGGGACAGGTGGGGATTTT.

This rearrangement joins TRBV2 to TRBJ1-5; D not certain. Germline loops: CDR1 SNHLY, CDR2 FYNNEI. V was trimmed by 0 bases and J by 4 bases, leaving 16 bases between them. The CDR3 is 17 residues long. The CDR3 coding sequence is TGTGCCAGCAGTGAAGCGCTTGGCAGTGGACGTAATCAGCCCCAGCATTTT. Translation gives CASSEALGSGRNQPQHF.

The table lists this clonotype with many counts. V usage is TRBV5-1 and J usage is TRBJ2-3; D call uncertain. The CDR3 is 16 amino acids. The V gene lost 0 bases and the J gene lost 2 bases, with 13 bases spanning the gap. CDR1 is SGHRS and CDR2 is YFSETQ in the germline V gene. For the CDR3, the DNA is TGCGCCAGCAGCTTGGGGCAGGCGCTCAACACAGATACGCAGTATTTT. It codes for CASSLGQALNTDTQYF.

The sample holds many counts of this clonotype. The CDR3 loop is CASSKATTNEKLFF. In DNA, the CDR3 is TGTGCCAGCAGTAAGGCAACAACTAATGAAAAACTGTTTTTT. This chain links TRBV27 with TRBJ1-4; D is ambiguous. The CDR3 sequence is 14 residues long. The germline V and J ends were trimmed by 5 bases and 0 bases, with 7 bases remaining between them. Germline values: CDR1 MNHEY, CDR2 SMNVEV (reference sequence).

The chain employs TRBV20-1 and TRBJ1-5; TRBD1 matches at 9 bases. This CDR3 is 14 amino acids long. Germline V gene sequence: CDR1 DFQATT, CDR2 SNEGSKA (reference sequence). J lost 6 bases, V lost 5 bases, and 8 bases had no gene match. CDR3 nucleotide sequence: TGCAGTGCTTGGACAGGGGAGGCCGGTCAGCCCCAGCATTTT. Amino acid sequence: CSAWTGEAGQPQHF.

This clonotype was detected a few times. The CDR3 sequence is CASSPVRASGSHEQYF. The CDR3 coding sequence is TGTGCCAGCAGCCCGGTCAGGGCTAGCGGGAGTCACGAGCAGTACTTC. The rearrangement uses TRBV7-9 and TRBJ2-7, with TRBD2 matching 10 bases. CDR1 is SEHNR, CDR2 FQNEAQ, per germline (reference sequence). The CDR3 spans 16 residues. V lost 5 bases to trimming and J lost 5 bases; unmatched junction nucleotides: 12.

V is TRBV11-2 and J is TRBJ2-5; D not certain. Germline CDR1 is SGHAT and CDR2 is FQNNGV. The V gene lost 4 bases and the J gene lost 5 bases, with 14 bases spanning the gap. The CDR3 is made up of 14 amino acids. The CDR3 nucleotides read TGTGCCAGCAGCTCCCCAAACAGCCGGGAGACCCAGTACTTC. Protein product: CASSSPNSRETQYF.

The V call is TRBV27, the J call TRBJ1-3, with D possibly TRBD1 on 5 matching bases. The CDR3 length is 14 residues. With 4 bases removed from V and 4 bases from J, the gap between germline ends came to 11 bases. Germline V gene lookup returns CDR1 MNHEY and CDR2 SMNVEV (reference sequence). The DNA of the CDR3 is TGTGCCAGCAGTTCTCGACAGAGGGGAAACACCATATATTTT. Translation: CASSSRQRGNTIYF.